These 20 T cell receptor beta chains were sequenced from one sample in a study of T-cell reconstitution after alpha-beta-depleted transplantation in children. Unique molecular identifiers were built into the TCRbeta library. MiXCR was run by TCRdb on the PCR reads, yielding one entry per CDR3 protein. The sample includes roughly 100,000 distinct CDR3 sequences, around 5.9% of them seen just once. The material sequenced was PBMCs, mostly from graft donor cells, taken 60 days after TCRalphabeta/CD19-depleted stem cell transplant. The receptor source for this set is a female patient aged 2-15 years who had a stem cell transplant for Fanconi anemia, so the T cells may come from the graft donor.

There are a few counts of this clonotype. The chain links TRBV12-3 or TRBV12-4 to TRBJ2-6; TRBD2 might be the D (5 bases). Trimming pared 1 base from V and 0 bases from J, leaving 31 bases between. The CDR3 loop spans 24 amino acids. This CDR3 reads CASSLVVAPGGLPTRPSGANVLTF. The CDR3 DNA is TGTGCCAGCAGTTTAGTTGTAGCCCCAGGAGGCCTTCCCACTAGACCCTCTGGGGCCAACGTCCTGACTTTC.

The chain uses TRBV9 and TRBJ2-3, with D unresolved. The CDR3 is 14 residues long. From germline, CDR1 is SGDLS and CDR2 YYNGEE. Trimming cost V 0 bases and J 0 bases, with 5 bases left between them. This chain's CDR3 is CASSVDVSTDTQYF. The DNA of the CDR3 is TGTGCCAGCAGCGTAGACGTAAGCACAGATACGCAGTATTTT. Together with reference TRBV9 and TRBJ2-3, the CDR3 gives the full variable domain: DSGVTQTPKHLITATGQRVTLRCSPRSGDLSVYWYQQSLDQGLQFLIQYYNGEERAKGNILERFSAQQFPDLHSELNLSSLELGDSALYFCASSVDVSTDTQYFGPGTRLTVL.

This clonotype showed up many times. V and J are TRBV20-1 and TRBJ2-3, with 8 bases that match TRBD2. After removal of 5 bases from V and 1 base from J, the junction contained 5 bases not matched to a gene. This CDR3 has 14 amino acids. The germline CDR1 and CDR2 sequences are DFQATT and SNEGSKA (reference sequence). The CDR3 DNA follows: TGCAGTGCTTTGACTAGCGCGGGCACAGATACGCAGTATTTT. Translation gives CSALTSAGTDTQYF.

Ten or more counts support this clonotype. The chain links TRBV7-6 to TRBJ2-2, with D hard to call. CDR3 length equals 15 residues. Germline V gives CDR1 SGHVS, CDR2 FNYEAQ. The V end lost 1 base, the J end lost 6 bases, and 12 bases lay between the germline ends. In nucleotides, the CDR3 is TGTGCCAGCAGCTTAGTCTCCCTGGGCGCCGGGGAGCTGTTTTTT. It specifies CASSLVSLGAGELFF.

This clonotype was recorded at least ten times. V usage is TRBV5-6 and J usage is TRBJ1-3; no clear D gene. This CDR3 has 14 amino acids. Germline CDR1 SGHDT, CDR2 YYEEEE. The ends were cut back, 3 bases at V and 0 bases at J, with 7 bases in the middle. The CDR3 nucleotides are TGTGCCAGCAGCTCAGGACCCTCTGGAAACACCATATATTTT. Translated, it gives CASSSGPSGNTIYF.

This clonotype was detected a few times. The chain carries TRBV30 and TRBJ2-4; 12 positions match TRBD2. Germline CDR1 and CDR2: GTSNPN and SVGIG (reference sequence). The CDR3 totals 19 residues. The J segment lost 2 bases and the V segment lost 2 bases, leaving 13 bases of the junction unmatched. The CDR3: CAWSWVQLTSGRSKNIQYF. The CDR3 nucleotides are TGTGCCTGGAGTTGGGTTCAACTGACTAGCGGGAGATCCAAAAACATTCAGTACTTC. The full variable domain, in which reference TRBV30 and TRBJ2-4 provide the parts outside the CDR3, is SQTIHQWPATLVQPVGSPLSLECTVEGTSNPNLYWYRQAAGRGLQLLFYSVGIGQISSEVPQNLSASRPQDRQFILSSKKLLLSDSGFYLCAWSWVQLTSGRSKNIQYFGAGTRLSVL.

This clonotype was counted ten times or more. The chain employs TRBV12-3 or TRBV12-4 and TRBJ2-1; TRBD1 agrees at 7 bases. V trimming: 4 bases; J trimming: 0 bases; junction bases outside the gene matches: 3. The CDR3 consists of 15 residues. CDR3 sequence: CASSSTGSSYNEQFF. The DNA of the CDR3 is TGTGCCAGCAGTTCGACAGGGAGCTCCTACAATGAGCAGTTCTTC.

This clonotype was detected ten times or more. The rearrangement joins TRBV28 to TRBJ2-1; D is unresolved. Per the germline V gene, CDR1 is MDHEN and CDR2 is SYDVKM. The CDR3 extends over 17 amino acids. The germline V and J ends were trimmed by 2 bases and 0 bases, with 14 bases remaining between them. CDR3 nucleotides: TGTGCCAGCAGTTTAATACTTAGCTTAGGCTCCTACAATGAGCAGTTCTTC. Amino acid sequence: CASSLILSLGSYNEQFF.

This sequence joins TRBV29-1 and TRBJ1-2; TRBD1 might be the D (5 bases). The V end lost 5 bases, the J end lost 4 bases, and 20 bases lay between the germline ends. The CDR3 has 15 residues. Germline V gene lookup returns CDR1 SQVTM and CDR2 ANQGSEA. This chain's CDR3 is CSVLMGRDGRYGYTF. CDR3 sequence (DNA): TGCAGCGTTTTGATGGGTCGGGACGGTCGCTATGGCTACACCTTC. Full variable domain (remainder filled in from reference TRBV29-1 and TRBJ1-2): SAVISQKPSRDICQRGTSLTIQCQVDSQVTMMFWYRQQPGQSLTLIATANQGSEATYESGFVIDKFPISRPNLTFSTLTVSNMSPEDSSIYLCSVLMGRDGRYGYTFGSGTRLTVV.

This clonotype was observed a few times. This chain uses TRBV7-9 with TRBJ2-5; the D gene could be TRBD1 or TRBD2 (5 bases each). Germline V lookup: CDR1 SEHNR, CDR2 FQNEAQ (reference sequence). V was pared by 1 base and J by 3 bases, with 12 bases between. The CDR3 has 15 amino acids. The CDR3 coding sequence is TGTGCCAGCAGCTTAGAAGGGGAGAGAGAAGAGACCCAGTACTTC. Residues: CASSLEGEREETQYF.

V and J are TRBV11-2 and TRBJ1-6; no definite D call. This CDR3 contains 15 residues. V was pared by 4 bases and J by 9 bases, with 16 bases between. Germline assignment: CDR1 SGHAT and CDR2 FQNNGV. The CDR3 loop is CASSYPLPMGSPLHF. CDR3 sequence (DNA): TGTGCCAGCAGCTATCCCCTTCCGATGGGTTCACCCCTCCACTTT.

The chain joins TRBV5-1 to TRBJ2-7; 15 bases match TRBD2. The CDR3 length is 15 residues. The germline V gene has CDR1 SGHRS and CDR2 YFSETQ. Trimming removed 4 bases from V and 7 bases from J; junction bases left unmatched: 6. CDR3 in DNA: TGCGCCAGCAGCCCTGGGACTAGCGGGAGGAGGGAGCAGTACTTC. Amino acids: CASSPGTSGRREQYF.

The V call is TRBV10-3, the J call TRBJ2-7; D might be TRBD1 (6 bases). V was shortened by 4 bases and J by 5 bases, with 9 bases between the two germline ends. This CDR3 spans 12 amino acids. CDR1 ENHRY and CDR2 SYGVKD come from the germline V gene. The CDR3: CAISGDNHEQYF. The CDR3 DNA reads TGTGCCATCAGTGGGGACAACCACGAGCAGTACTTC.

This clonotype has only a few counts. The chain links TRBV5-5 to TRBJ2-6, with D possibly called TRBD1 or TRBD2 (6 bases each). The germline V gene encodes CDR1 SGHKS and CDR2 YYEKEE (reference sequence). Trimming stripped 1 base from V and 4 bases from J, with 15 bases between. This CDR3 comprises 17 residues. The CDR3 bases are TGTGCCAGCAGCTTGTTTTATGGGGGGCTAGGGGCCAACGTCCTGACTTTC. Amino acid sequence: CASSLFYGGLGANVLTF.

This clonotype appeared once. This chain connects TRBV5-1 to TRBJ1-1; weak D call: TRBD1 (5 bases). The CDR3 is made up of 15 amino acids. V gave up 4 bases and J gave up 0 bases, with 13 bases separating them. Germline V gene data show CDR1 as SGHRS and CDR2 as YFSETQ. As DNA, the CDR3 is TGCGCCAGCAGCCGGGGGGTGGGGGTGAACACTGAAGCTTTCTTT. This sequence encodes CASSRGVGVNTEAFF. Using reference TRBV5-1 and TRBJ1-1 for the parts outside the CDR3, the full variable domain is KAGVTQTPRYLIKTRGQQVTLSCSPISGHRSVSWYQQTPGQGLQFLFEYFSETQRNKGNFPGRFSGRQFSNSRSEMNVSTLELGDSALYLCASSRGVGVNTEAFFGQGTRLTVV.

The chain links TRBV2 to TRBJ2-7; tentative D call: TRBD1 (6 bases). Germline lookup yields CDR1 SNHLY and CDR2 FYNNEI. Deletions cut 7 bases from V and 2 bases from J, with 15 bases between. This CDR3 has 14 residues. The CDR3 here is CASTLRDTAYEQYF. CDR3 in DNA: TGTGCCAGCACTCTCCGGGACACCGCCTACGAGCAGTACTTC.

This clonotype was recorded a few times. V usage is TRBV7-9 and J usage is TRBJ2-3; possible D gene TRBD2, 6 bases. Germline V gene lookup returns CDR1 SEHNR and CDR2 FQNEAQ (reference sequence). This CDR3 is 14 amino acids long. The V end lost 5 bases, the J end lost 2 bases, and 11 bases lay between the germline ends. The CDR3 sequence: CASSPGDFTDTQYF. In DNA, the CDR3 is TGTGCCAGCAGCCCGGGGGACTTCACAGATACGCAGTATTTT.

V is TRBV19 and J is TRBJ2-3; TRBD2 matches 11 bases. Germline V gene lookup returns CDR1 LNHDA and CDR2 SQIVND (reference sequence). The CDR3 sequence is 17 residues long. V dropped 3 bases and J dropped 2; count of bases not matched to a gene: 7. Here the CDR3 reads CASSILGTSGNTDTQYF. CDR3 DNA: TGTGCCAGTAGTATCCTCGGGACTAGCGGCAACACAGATACGCAGTATTTT.

This clonotype was counted ten times or more. This chain uses TRBV28 with TRBJ1-1; D not certain. Germline CDR1 MDHEN, CDR2 SYDVKM. CDR3 length equals 11 residues. V was trimmed by 3 bases and J by 9 bases, leaving 8 bases between them. The CDR3 DNA is TGTGCCAGCAGTTTGACAAGAAAAGCTTTCTTT. Its protein product is CASSLTRKAFF.

V gene TRBV6-2 or TRBV6-3 combines with J gene TRBJ2-5; D unresolved. The CDR3 runs to 12 residues. The germline V gene encodes CDR1 MNHEY and CDR2 SVGEGT. The V end was cut by 2 bases, the J end by 1 base, with 2 bases between. CDR3 sequence reads: CASSYAQETQYF. In nucleotides, the CDR3 is TGTGCCAGCAGTTACGCCCAAGAGACCCAGTACTTC.